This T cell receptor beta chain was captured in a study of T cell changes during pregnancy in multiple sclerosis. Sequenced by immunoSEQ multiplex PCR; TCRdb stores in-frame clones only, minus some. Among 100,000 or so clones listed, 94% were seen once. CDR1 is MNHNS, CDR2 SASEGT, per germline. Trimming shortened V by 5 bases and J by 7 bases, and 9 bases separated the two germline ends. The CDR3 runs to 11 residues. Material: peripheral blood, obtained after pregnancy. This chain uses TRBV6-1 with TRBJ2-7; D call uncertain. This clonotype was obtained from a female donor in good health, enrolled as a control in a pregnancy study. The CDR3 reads CASSKTKEQYF. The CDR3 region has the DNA TGTGCCAGCAGTAAAACTAAGGAGCAGTACTTC.